These T cell receptor beta chains were read from a single sample in a study of neurological immune-mediated disorders. TCRdb reanalysed the 5' RACE reads using MiXCR and keeps one entry per CDR3 protein. The repertoire has about 59,000 distinct CDR3 sequences, less than 25% of them found once; the top ten carry under 5.5%. Sequencing input: PBMCs. The source of these receptors is a man in his fifties or sixties with HTLV-1-associated myelopathy (HAM/TSP). CDR3s include the opening cysteine and the closing phenylalanine or tryptophan. A D gene is named only where the DNA matches it firmly. Size is stated for part of the rows, as once, few or many counts, or as a class when the clone is expanded.

V	D	size	J	CDR3	DNA
TRBV5-1	.	many	TRBJ2-5	CASSFGQHQETQYF	TGCGCCAGCAGCTTCGGACAGCACCAAGAGACCCAGTACTTC
TRBV5-5	.	many	TRBJ1-1	CASSSSSSSYTEAFF	TGTGCCAGCAGCTCCTCCTCCTCCAGCTACACTGAAGCTTTCTTT
TRBV9	.	many	TRBJ1-1	CASSVGQANTEAFF	TGTGCCAGCAGCGTAGGACAGGCGAACACTGAAGCTTTCTTT
TRBV12-3/TRBV12-4	TRBD1	many	TRBJ1-1	CASRRTGWTEAFF	TGTGCCAGCAGAAGGACAGGGTGGACTGAAGCTTTCTTT
TRBV28	.	.	TRBJ2-1	CASGTQTSAQFF	TGTGCCAGCGGAACACAGACTAGTGCCCAGTTCTTC
TRBV15	TRBD1	.	TRBJ1-1	CATTSSSGQGLVLTEAFF	TGTGCCACCACTTCGAGCTCGGGACAGGGGTTAGTTTTGACTGAAGCTTTCTTT
TRBV7-9	.	many	TRBJ1-2	CASSSPEGVATF	TGTGCCAGCAGCTCGCCAGAGGGGGTGGCCACCTTC
TRBV11-2	TRBD2	many	TRBJ2-1	CASSLELALSGEQFF	TGTGCCAGCAGCTTAGAACTAGCGCTGAGTGGTGAGCAGTTCTTC
TRBV29-1	TRBD1	many	TRBJ2-1	CSVVVGQGGGNEQFF	TGCAGCGTTGTAGTGGGACAGGGAGGTGGCAATGAGCAGTTCTTC
TRBV5-8	.	.	TRBJ2-1	CASSLNWLRSPYIEQFF	TGTGCCAGCAGCTTGAATTGGTTGCGGTCCCCCTACATTGAGCAGTTCTTC
TRBV7-8	.	.	TRBJ2-2	CASSLYGGTNTGELFF	TGTGCCAGCAGCTTATACGGCGGAACTAACACCGGGGAGCTGTTTTTT
TRBV7-8	TRBD2	many	TRBJ2-3	CASSSLAGPDGDTQYF	TGTGCCAGCAGCTCCCTAGCGGGGCCAGACGGGGATACGCAGTATTTT
TRBV28	TRBD1	many	TRBJ2-2	CASTLTGVDTGELFF	TGTGCCAGCACCCTGACAGGGGTGGACACCGGGGAGCTGTTTTTT
TRBV28	.	many	TRBJ1-1	CASSRRDLNTEAFF	TGTGCCAGCAGTCGACGGGACCTGAACACTGAAGCTTTCTTT
TRBV5-1	.	many	TRBJ2-7	CASSLADPGYEQYF	TGCGCCAGCAGCTTGGCCGACCCGGGGTACGAGCAGTACTTC
TRBV6-5	TRBD2	once	TRBJ2-1	CASSYSGLADNEQFF	TGTGCCAGCAGTTACTCCGGACTAGCAGACAATGAGCAGTTCTTC